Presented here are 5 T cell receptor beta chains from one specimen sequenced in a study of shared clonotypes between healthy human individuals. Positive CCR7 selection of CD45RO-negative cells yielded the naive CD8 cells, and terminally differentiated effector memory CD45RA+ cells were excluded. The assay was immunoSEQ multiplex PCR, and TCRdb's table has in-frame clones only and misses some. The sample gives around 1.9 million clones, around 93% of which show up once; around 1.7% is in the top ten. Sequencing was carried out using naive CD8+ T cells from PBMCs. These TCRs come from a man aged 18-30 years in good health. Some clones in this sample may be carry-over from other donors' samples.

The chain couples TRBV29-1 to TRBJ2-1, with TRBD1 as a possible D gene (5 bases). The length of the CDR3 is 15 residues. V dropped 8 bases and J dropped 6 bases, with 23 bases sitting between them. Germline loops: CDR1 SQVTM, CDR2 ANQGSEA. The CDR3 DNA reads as TGCAGCACTATCTACAGGACCCGTGTGGGCAATGAGCAGTTCTTC. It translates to CSTIYRTRVGNEQFF.

The CDR3 reads CASTSYRAGGNEQYF. DNA for the CDR3: TGTGCCAGCACCTCTTACAGGGCGGGAGGGAACGAGCAGTACTTC. The chain joins TRBV2 to TRBJ2-7; 9 nucleotides align to TRBD2. Germline CDR1 reads SNHLY; CDR2 reads FYNNEI. Germline trimming cut 7 bases from V and 5 bases from J; bases unmatched to any gene: 12. The CDR3 consists of 15 residues.

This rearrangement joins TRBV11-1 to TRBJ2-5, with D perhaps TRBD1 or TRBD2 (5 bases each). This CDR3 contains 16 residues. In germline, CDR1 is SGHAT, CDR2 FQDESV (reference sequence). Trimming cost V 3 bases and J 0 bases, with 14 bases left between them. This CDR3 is CASSLVGETYQETQYF. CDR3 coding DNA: TGTGCCAGCAGCTTGGTAGGGGAGACATACCAAGAGACCCAGTACTTC.

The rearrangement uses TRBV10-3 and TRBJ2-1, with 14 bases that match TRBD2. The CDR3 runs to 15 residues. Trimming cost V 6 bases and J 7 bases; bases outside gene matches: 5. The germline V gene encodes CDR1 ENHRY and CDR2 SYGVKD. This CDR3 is CAIRGLAGENNEQFF. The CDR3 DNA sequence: TGTGCCATCAGGGGACTAGCGGGAGAGAATAATGAGCAGTTCTTC.

The CDR3 sequence is CAISGDRGGAEAFF. The CDR3 coding sequence is TGTGCCATCAGTGGGGACAGGGGGGGTGCTGAAGCTTTCTTT. This chain connects TRBV10-3 to TRBJ1-1; TRBD1 matches at 11 bases. The CDR3 has 14 amino acids. V was pared by 4 bases and J by 6 bases, with 4 bases of the junction left unmatched. Germline CDR1 reads ENHRY; CDR2 reads SYGVKD.